Below, one T cell receptor (beta chain) is given with its context. Antigen: not known. This CDR3 spans 14 amino acids. Germline assignment: CDR1 SGHAT and CDR2 FQNNGV. V shed 0 bases and J shed 11 bases, with 14 bases lying between them. Only in-frame clones appear in the TCRdb table, and some are missing; sequencing was by immunoSEQ multiplex PCR. Seen here are about 44,000 clones, under 95% observed once, and the top ten hold approximately 2.1%. This entry belongs to a study of cytomegalovirus exposure and HLA in healthy donors. Study-level results: The study recorded 150 to 200 TCR beta chains that were cytomegalovirus-associated. Rarity held for most TCR sequences, but there were some public TCRs that occurred in many donors. Subsequent analysis found a tendency for first-cohort TCR clusters to co-occur within the 95 to 150 validation repertoires.

Sequenced input: PBMCs. The sequence derives from a woman younger than 30 in good health and CMV-seronegative. The chain carries TRBV11-2 and TRBJ1-5, with D perhaps TRBD1 (6 bases). CDR3 sequence: CASSLDGQRLAQHF. CDR3 coding DNA: TGTGCCAGCAGCTTAGACGGACAGCGTCTGGCCCAGCATTTT.